These T cell receptor beta chains were read from a single sample in a study of blood T cell repertoires in COVID-19. Profiled with immunoSEQ multiplex PCR; TCRdb holds only in-frame clones, not every one. The sample holds roughly 440,000 clones, about 91% seen once. The sequenced sample consisted of peripheral blood. All receptors derive from a woman between 50 and 59 years old with COVID-19, enrolled during active disease. Each CDR3 is given with its conserved first and last residue. A D gene is named only where the DNA matches it firmly. A row's size may be missing; if present it is once, few, many or a size class.

v_gene	abundance	d_gene	j_gene	len	CDR3nt	CDR3aa
TRBV18	NA	NA	TRBJ1-1	16	TGTGCCAGCTCACCGAGGGGGGGTAATGGGAACACTGAAGCTTTCTTT	CASSPRGGNGNTEAFF
TRBV27	NA	TRBD1	TRBJ1-2	14	TGTGCCAGCAGTTCTTCCGGGACAGGGAACGGCTACACCTTC	CASSSSGTGNGYTF
TRBV2	NA	NA	TRBJ1-1	14	TGTGCCAGCAGGGCGGACAGTCTGAACACTGAAGCTTTCTTT	CASRADSLNTEAFF
TRBV4-1	NA	TRBD1	TRBJ2-7	14	TGCGCCAGCAGCGCAGGACAGGGCCCCTACGAGCAGTACTTC	CASSAGQGPYEQYF
TRBV19	NA	NA	TRBJ2-1	14	TGTGCCACCAGTGAGACCCGTGACTCCAATGAGCAGTTCTTC	CATSETRDSNEQFF
TRBV7-9	once	TRBD1	TRBJ1-1	18	TGTGCCAGCAGCTGGTTCAAAGGACAGGGGTTTTCAAGCACTGAAGCTTTCTTT	CASSWFKGQGFSSTEAFF
TRBV3-1/TRBV3-2	NA	NA	TRBJ1-2	14	TGTGCCAGCAGCCAAGATTGGCAGATCTATGGCTACACCTTC	CASSQDWQIYGYTF
TRBV29-1	NA	TRBD1	TRBJ2-7	16	TGCAGCGTTGAACTCTGGGGACAGGGCCCGCCCTACGAGCAGTACTTC	CSVELWGQGPPYEQYF
TRBV12-5	NA	TRBD1	TRBJ1-4	15	TGTGCTAGTGGCCTTCGACAGGGGGAAAATGAAAAACTGTTTTTT	CASGLRQGENEKLFF
TRBV12-3/TRBV12-4	NA	NA	TRBJ1-3	12	TGTGCCAGCAGTTTTGGGGGGAACACCATATATTTT	CASSFGGNTIYF
TRBV6-5	NA	TRBD1	TRBJ1-1	13	TGTGCCAGCAGTTTAGACACAGGGGGGCGAGCTTTCTTT	CASSLDTGGRAFF
TRBV5-1	NA	TRBD1	TRBJ1-3	19	TGCGCCAGCAGCTTGGGGGACAGCTATACAGTTTCCTCTGGAAACACCATATATTTT	CASSLGDSYTVSSGNTIYF